Listed below are T cell receptor beta chains from one sample, sequenced in a study of blood T cells in healthy people across ages. TCRdb reprocessed the 5' RACE reads with MiXCR, giving one entry per CDR3 protein. The sample holds some 1 million distinct CDR3 sequences; 45% are singletons and the top ten take approximately 20%. The sequencing input was blood. These receptors all come from a woman aged 60 to 75 in good health. CDR3s include the opening cysteine and the closing phenylalanine or tryptophan. Fields, in order: CDR3 DNA, CDR3 protein, J gene, D gene, clone size, V gene. A D gene is named only where the DNA matches it firmly. Part of the rows lack a size; the others show once, few, many or a class for expanded clones.

TGTGCCAGCAGTGACCTAGCGGGAGTTTACGAGCAGTACTTC,CASSDLAGVYEQYF,TRBJ2-7,TRBD2,-,TRBV6-1
TGTGCCAGCTCACCGGGGTACCCCAGTATAAATGAGCAGTTCTTC,CASSPGYPSINEQFF,TRBJ2-1,-,-,TRBV18
TGTGCCAGCAGACTTACAGGGAGCCGGATCCATGAGCAGTTCTTC,CASRLTGSRIHEQFF,TRBJ2-1,-,-,TRBV12-3/TRBV12-4
TGTGCCAGCAGCATCCGACAGGGGCTAGGTAATCAGCCCCAGCATTTT,CASSIRQGLGNQPQHF,TRBJ1-5,TRBD1,few,TRBV7-2
TGCGCCAGCAGCTACAGGGGGCCAGACACTGAAGCTTTCTTT,CASSYRGPDTEAFF,TRBJ1-1,TRBD1,-,TRBV5-1
TGCAACGTCTTCTCGGGACAGAACTACGAGCAGTACTTC,CNVFSGQNYEQYF,TRBJ2-7,TRBD1,-,TRBV29-1
TGCAGCGTCGTAGCACAAGGAGGGTGGGGCGAGCAGTACTTC,CSVVAQGGWGEQYF,TRBJ2-7,-,-,TRBV29-1
TGCAGTGCCACCATGTGGGGGGAGGACGAGACCCAGTACTTC,CSATMWGEDETQYF,TRBJ2-5,-,few,TRBV20-1
TGCAGTGCGAACAGCTACACTGAAGCTTTCTTT,CSANSYTEAFF,TRBJ1-1,-,-,TRBV20-1
TGTGCCAGCAGCTTAGTTGGAACAGGGTCGGACACTGAAGCTTTCTTT,CASSLVGTGSDTEAFF,TRBJ1-1,-,many,TRBV7-2
TGCGCCAGCAGCCAAGAAGGCGGGGGAGGGTACAATGAGCAGTTCTTC,CASSQEGGGGYNEQFF,TRBJ2-1,TRBD2,-,TRBV4-1
TGTGCCAGCAGCCAGCGGGAGGGGGACTACGAGCAGTACTTC,CASSQREGDYEQYF,TRBJ2-7,TRBD2,few,TRBV11-1
TGTGCCAGCAGTTTATCGAAGGACAGGGGGATTAGGCAGTACTTC,CASSLSKDRGIRQYF,TRBJ2-5,TRBD1,-,TRBV27
TGCAGTGCTAGAGTAACAGATACGCAGTATTTT,CSARVTDTQYF,TRBJ2-3,-,many,TRBV20-1
TGCAGTGTCCCTAGCGGGAGGCTATACGAGCAGTACTTC,CSVPSGRLYEQYF,TRBJ2-7,TRBD2,-,TRBV20-1
TGTGCCAGCAGCTTGGACTTGGCGCAGGGGAGGACTGAAGCTTTCTTT,CASSLDLAQGRTEAFF,TRBJ1-1,-,-,TRBV5-5
TGCAGTGCTTACAACGCGGGTCAAGAGACCCAGTACTTC,CSAYNAGQETQYF,TRBJ2-5,-,-,TRBV20-1
TGTGCCAGCAGAAACAGGGGAATGGGGGAGACCCAGTACTTC,CASRNRGMGETQYF,TRBJ2-5,TRBD1,-,TRBV27
TGTGCCATCACTCCTAGACAGGGGGCCAATTCCTACGAGCAGTACTTC,CAITPRQGANSYEQYF,TRBJ2-7,TRBD1,-,TRBV10-3
TGTGCCATCTCGCCGGGGGGAGATACGCAGTATTTT,CAISPGGDTQYF,TRBJ2-3,TRBD2,-,TRBV10-3
TGTGCCAGCAGATTCGCGGGAGCCTCCTACAATGAGCAGTTCTTC,CASRFAGASYNEQFF,TRBJ2-1,TRBD2,-,TRBV27
TGCGCCAGCAGCAAGACAGGGGTGGCCGGGGAGCTGTTTTTT,CASSKTGVAGELFF,TRBJ2-2,TRBD1,-,TRBV5-1
TGCAGTGCCAAGACAGGGACTCAGCCCCAGCATTTT,CSAKTGTQPQHF,TRBJ1-5,TRBD1,few,TRBV20-1
TGTGCCTCCAACCCCGGGTATTATGGCTACACCTTC,CASNPGYYGYTF,TRBJ1-2,-,-,TRBV10-3
TGTGCCAGCAGCCGCACCGAGGGGCCGACCGGAGTCTATGAGCAGTTCTTC,CASSRTEGPTGVYEQFF,TRBJ2-1,-,-,TRBV7-9
TGTGCCAGTAGTACGACTAGCGCGATCTCCTACGAGCAGTACTTC,CASSTTSAISYEQYF,TRBJ2-7,TRBD2,-,TRBV19
TGCAGTGCTTCCAAAGTAAGGGCCAGTGAGCAGTTCTTC,CSASKVRASEQFF,TRBJ2-1,-,-,TRBV20-1
TGTGCCAGCAGCCCTTTGGACAGGCTTAATGAGCAGTTCTTC,CASSPLDRLNEQFF,TRBJ2-1,TRBD1,-,TRBV14
TGTGCCAGCAGTAACACCGGGACAGGTCCTGAAGGGCAGTACTTC,CASSNTGTGPEGQYF,TRBJ2-5,TRBD1,-,TRBV28
TGTGCCAGCAGCGTTACTAGCGGGAGGATCAATGAGCAGTTCTTC,CASSVTSGRINEQFF,TRBJ2-1,TRBD2,-,TRBV9
TGTGCCAGCAGTGAAAGGGTTGGGACCCCGAGGGAGACCCAGTACTTC,CASSERVGTPRETQYF,TRBJ2-5,-,-,TRBV2
TGCAGTGCCCTAACCGACAGGGCAGAGACCCAGTACTTC,CSALTDRAETQYF,TRBJ2-5,TRBD1,-,TRBV20-1
TGCAGCGTTGAAGATCGTACAGAACTACCCTATGGCTACACCTTC,CSVEDRTELPYGYTF,TRBJ1-2,-,-,TRBV29-1
TGTGCCAGCACTCAGTGGTTGGGACAGGGAGGAGATGGCTACACCTTC,CASTQWLGQGGDGYTF,TRBJ1-2,TRBD1,-,TRBV28
TGTGCCAGCAGCAACGGACTAGCGGTTAGCACAGATACGCAGTATTTT,CASSNGLAVSTDTQYF,TRBJ2-3,TRBD2,few,TRBV6-5
TGTGCCAGCAGCTACGATAGCGTGCCAGATACGCAGTATTTT,CASSYDSVPDTQYF,TRBJ2-3,-,-,TRBV11-2
TGTGCCACCAGCAGAGCGGGCAGGGGTAGCAATCAGCCCCAGCATTTT,CATSRAGRGSNQPQHF,TRBJ1-5,-,-,TRBV15
TGTGCCAGCAGGTCTGGCGGGAGCCCCCCAGATACGCAGTATTTT,CASRSGGSPPDTQYF,TRBJ2-3,TRBD2,-,TRBV2
TGTGCCAGCAGCCGGTACCCCGCAACTAATGAAAAACTGTTTTTT,CASSRYPATNEKLFF,TRBJ1-4,-,-,TRBV7-6
TGTGCCAGCAGCCCCGGACTAGCGCGCTCTGGGGCCAACGTCCTGACTTTC,CASSPGLARSGANVLTF,TRBJ2-6,TRBD2,few,TRBV7-9
TGTGCCAGCAGCTCCACTGTGAACACTGAAGCTTTCTTT,CASSSTVNTEAFF,TRBJ1-1,-,few,TRBV7-3
TGTGCCAGCGGTATAATCCCCTGGGGACTAGCGAATTACGAGCAGTACTTC,CASGIIPWGLANYEQYF,TRBJ2-7,TRBD2,-,TRBV6-2/TRBV6-3
TGTGCCAGCAGCCAGACGGGACAGGGTCCCTACGAGCAGTACTTC,CASSQTGQGPYEQYF,TRBJ2-7,TRBD1,-,TRBV12-3/TRBV12-4
TGCGCCAGCAGCCAGGTAGAGCAGGGCTACGAGCAGTACTTC,CASSQVEQGYEQYF,TRBJ2-7,-,-,TRBV4-1
TGTGCCAGCAGTTGGACTAGCGGGAGGGCGTACAATGAGCAGTTCTTC,CASSWTSGRAYNEQFF,TRBJ2-1,TRBD2,few,TRBV27
TGTGCCTGCAGCTTAGTCGGTATGATTACCTACAATGAGCAGTTCTTC,CACSLVGMITYNEQFF,TRBJ2-1,-,-,TRBV11-2
TGTGCCAGCAGCCAAGATCCCATCGGAGGTTTAGACATTCAGTACTTC,CASSQDPIGGLDIQYF,TRBJ2-4,-,once,TRBV3-1
TGCGCCAGCAGCTTCGAAACTAGCGGGAGGGCGAATGAGCAGTTCTTC,CASSFETSGRANEQFF,TRBJ2-1,TRBD2,-,TRBV5-1
TGTGCCAGCAGTTTACAGGGGCCCTTGGGCTATGGCTACACCTTC,CASSLQGPLGYGYTF,TRBJ1-2,-,few,TRBV12-3/TRBV12-4
TGTGCCAGCAAGATAAGAAGGACTAGCGGGAGCTTTGAGCAGTTCTTC,CASKIRRTSGSFEQFF,TRBJ2-1,-,-,TRBV21-1
TGTGCCATCAGGAGTGGCGGACAGGGAAGGAATGAGCAGTTCTTC,CAIRSGGQGRNEQFF,TRBJ2-1,TRBD1,few,TRBV10-3
TGCGCCAGCAGTCCCTTTACCTACAATGAGCAGTTCTTC,CASSPFTYNEQFF,TRBJ2-1,-,-,TRBV10-1
TGCAGTGCTAGGCGGGCGGGCACCGGGGAGCTGTTTTTT,CSARRAGTGELFF,TRBJ2-2,-,-,TRBV20-1
TGTGCCAGCAGCCAGGGGACAGGGGACTATGGCTACACCTTC,CASSQGTGDYGYTF,TRBJ1-2,TRBD1,many,TRBV4-2
TGTGCCAGCGGATCAGACAGGGACGGTCAGCCCCAGCATTTT,CASGSDRDGQPQHF,TRBJ1-5,TRBD1,-,TRBV7-9